The clone carrying this TCR beta chain was seen a handful of times. The sample originates from a study of blood T cell repertoires in COVID-19. On the study more broadly: Researchers got acute and convalescent COVID-19 samples from the United States, Italy and Spain.

V was trimmed by 6 bases and J by 2 bases, leaving 20 bases between them. This CDR3 contains 16 residues. CDR1 and CDR2 (germline): SEHNR, FQNEAQ (reference sequence). Sequenced by immunoSEQ multiplex PCR; TCRdb stores in-frame clones only, minus some. This table has about 170,000 clones, about 86% appearing once. The sample consisted of peripheral blood. This chain connects TRBV7-9 to TRBJ2-7; D might be TRBD2 (7 bases). The clonotype was recovered from a human donor with acute or convalescent COVID-19. The donor label of this sample is uncertain. CDR3 sequence (DNA): TGTGCCAGCAGACCCCCCGGAGGGGGGGAGCCCTACGAGCAGTACTTC. Residues: CASRPPGGGEPYEQYF.